The rows below give T cell receptor beta chains drawn from one sample of a study of Ad26.COV2.S vaccination and SARS-CoV-2 variants. Using immunoSEQ multiplex PCR, the repertoire was profiled, and TCRdb retains in-frame clones only, with some absent. The data contain about 280,000 clones, 80% to 90% of them singletons. This sample comprised peripheral blood, obtained in a trial of Ad26.COV2.S vaccine versus placebo. The source of these receptors is a person between 18 and 59 years old who received the Ad26.COV2.S COVID-19 vaccine or a placebo. CDR3s include the opening cysteine and the closing phenylalanine or tryptophan. The D gene is left open where the match is weak. Expanded clones get a size class; other rows say once, few or many, or leave the size out.

TRBJ2-7,TRBV4-1,NA,NA,TGCGCCAGCAGCCAAGGACAAAGCAGCTCCTACGAGCAGTACTTC,CASSQGQSSSYEQYF
TRBJ1-2,TRBV6-5,NA,NA,TGTGCCAGCATGTCCGGCTATGGCTACACCTTC,CASMSGYGYTF
TRBJ2-1,TRBV29-1,NA,NA,TGCAGCGTTAGGTCGTGGCAGGGATACAATGAGCAGTTCTTC,CSVRSWQGYNEQFF
TRBJ2-7,TRBV5-6,NA,NA,TGTGCCAGCAGCTTGGCATATCGGGGCTACGAGCAGTACTTC,CASSLAYRGYEQYF
TRBJ1-2,TRBV28,few,NA,TGTGCCAGCAGCCCCCCCCGGGGGCTTCCGGGAGGCTACACCTTC,CASSPPRGLPGGYTF
TRBJ2-1,TRBV9,NA,TRBD2,TGTGCCAGCAGCATCTCCGGACTAGCGGGAGACCGGGACTCCTACAATGAGCAGTTCTTC,CASSISGLAGDRDSYNEQFF
TRBJ1-4,TRBV4-1,NA,TRBD1,TGCGCCAGCGGGACAGGGACTAATGAAAAACTGTTTTTT,CASGTGTNEKLFF
TRBJ2-2,TRBV9,NA,NA,TGTGCCAGCAGCGTTGCGGGGAGCACCGGGGAGCTGTTTTTT,CASSVAGSTGELFF
TRBJ2-2,TRBV5-1,NA,TRBD2,TGCGCCAGCAGCTCCTGGACTAGCGGGAGTTCATGGCCCGGGGAGCTGTTTTTT,CASSSWTSGSSWPGELFF
TRBJ1-2,TRBV2,NA,TRBD1,TGTGCCAGCAGGGACAGGGGGCCCTATGGCTACACCTTC,CASRDRGPYGYTF
TRBJ1-1,TRBV5-4,NA,NA,TGTGCCAGCAGCGGGGGACTCACGAACACTGAAGCTTTCTTT,CASSGGLTNTEAFF
TRBJ2-1,TRBV3-1/TRBV3-2,NA,NA,TGTGCCAGCAGCCAAGGGTCTAGCAATGAGCAGTTCTTC,CASSQGSSNEQFF
TRBJ2-3,TRBV5-1,once,TRBD1,TGCGCCAGCAGCTTAGACAGGGTTCCAGATACGCAGTATTTT,CASSLDRVPDTQYF
TRBJ1-3,TRBV12-3/TRBV12-4,few,NA,TGTGCCAGCAGTTTTATTCGAAACACCATATATTTT,CASSFIRNTIYF
TRBJ2-2,TRBV3-1/TRBV3-2,NA,NA,TGTGCCAGCAGCCAATACGTAGACTGGGACACCGGGGAGCTGTTTTTT,CASSQYVDWDTGELFF
TRBJ1-2,TRBV7-9,NA,NA,TGTGCCAGCAGGAAGGACAACTACTATGGCTACACCTTC,CASRKDNYYGYTF
TRBJ1-3,TRBV7-9,NA,NA,TGTGCCAGCAGCTTAGCTCCGTTGAGCTCTGGAAACACCATATATTTT,CASSLAPLSSGNTIYF
TRBJ1-1,TRBV3-1/TRBV3-2,NA,NA,TGTGCCAGCAGCCCGAGGGACCTGAACACTGAAGCTTTCTTT,CASSPRDLNTEAFF
TRBJ2-7,TRBV10-3,NA,NA,TGTGCCATCAGTGAATATGCACTAAACTACGAGCAGTACTTC,CAISEYALNYEQYF
TRBJ2-2,TRBV6-5,NA,TRBD2,TGTGCCAGCAGAGGTAGCGGGGGGGCCCCCGGGGAGCTGTTTTTT,CASRGSGGAPGELFF
TRBJ2-3,TRBV5-1,NA,NA,TGCGCCAGCAGCTTAGCGGTCTGGGGGGATACGCAGTATTTT,CASSLAVWGDTQYF
TRBJ1-2,TRBV6-1,NA,NA,TGTGCCAGCAGTGAGTCGGGCTTTTATGGCTACACCTTC,CASSESGFYGYTF
TRBJ2-7,TRBV4-3,NA,TRBD1,TGCGCCAGCAGCCAAGAGCACAGGGGCTACGAGCAGTACTTC,CASSQEHRGYEQYF
TRBJ2-2,TRBV6-5,NA,NA,TGTGCCAGCAGCTCCGGGACCGAGACCGGGGAGCTGTTTTTT,CASSSGTETGELFF
TRBJ1-2,TRBV6-4,NA,NA,TGTGCCAGCAGCCCCGGGACGGGGCCGGGGGGCTACACCTTC,CASSPGTGPGGYTF
TRBJ1-5,TRBV5-4,NA,TRBD1,TGTGCCACCGCACAGGGGACGAATCAGCCCCAGCATTTT,CATAQGTNQPQHF
TRBJ2-7,TRBV7-2,NA,TRBD1,TGTGCCAGCAGCCCCGTCGGGGACAGGGGCTACGAGCAGTACTTC,CASSPVGDRGYEQYF
TRBJ2-5,TRBV7-2,NA,NA,TGTGCCAGCAGTCAGACGGGTCCCCAAGGGGCAGAGACCCAGTACTTC,CASSQTGPQGAETQYF
TRBJ2-1,TRBV5-8,NA,TRBD2,TGTGCCAGCAACCGGGCGGGAGGGCCGGGCAATGAGCAGTTCTTC,CASNRAGGPGNEQFF
TRBJ1-1,TRBV13,NA,NA,TGTGCCAGCAGCTCTGCCGATACCGGGCTGCCGAACACTGAAGCTTTCTTT,CASSSADTGLPNTEAFF
TRBJ1-2,TRBV7-2,NA,NA,TGTGCCAGCAGCTTAGCCGCCAGCCATCCGGGGGGCTACACCTTC,CASSLAASHPGGYTF
TRBJ1-1,TRBV19,NA,NA,TGTGCCAGTACCCTCAGGAGGGGGGCGAACACTGAAGCTTTCTTT,CASTLRRGANTEAFF
TRBJ2-3,TRBV5-1,many,NA,TGCGCCAGCAGCTTGAGGGATAGCACAGATACGCAGTATTTT,CASSLRDSTDTQYF
TRBJ2-7,TRBV19,NA,NA,TGTGCCAGTAGGGGGACCGACCCTTGGGGCGAGCAGTACTTC,CASRGTDPWGEQYF
TRBJ2-5,TRBV30,NA,NA,TGTGCCTGGAGGGCCTCCCGAATAGCGACCCAGTACTTC,CAWRASRIATQYF
TRBJ2-1,TRBV10-3,NA,NA,TGTGCCATCAGTGACGGCCTCCTTGTGAGCAATGAGCAGTTCTTC,CAISDGLLVSNEQFF
TRBJ1-2,TRBV11-2,NA,TRBD1,TGTGCCAGCAGCTTAAGCCAAATGACAGGGGTTGAGAATGGCTACACCTTC,CASSLSQMTGVENGYTF
TRBJ1-2,TRBV28,NA,NA,TGTGCCAGCAGCACGCAGGGTGGCTATGGCTACACCTTC,CASSTQGGYGYTF
TRBJ2-1,TRBV19,NA,TRBD2,TGTGCCAGTAGCCCCCGGGCGGGAGGTGAGCAGTTCTTC,CASSPRAGGEQFF
TRBJ2-7,TRBV23-1,few,TRBD1,TGCGCCAGCAGTCAATCCCCCGGGACAGGGGGAGGGCAGTACTTC,CASSQSPGTGGGQYF
TRBJ2-3,TRBV5-1,NA,TRBD1,TGCGCCAGCAGCTCTCGGACAGGGGGAAATACGCAGTATTTT,CASSSRTGGNTQYF
TRBJ1-1,TRBV5-5,NA,NA,TGTGCCAGCAGCCTTACGGGCTCCAACACTGAAGCTTTCTTT,CASSLTGSNTEAFF
TRBJ2-1,TRBV9,NA,TRBD2,TGTGCCAGCAGCGTAAGCGGGGGGGTGAATGAGCAGTTCTTC,CASSVSGGVNEQFF
TRBJ2-1,TRBV10-3,few,TRBD1,TGTGCCATCAGTACCGGGACAGGGGATGAGCAGTTCTTC,CAISTGTGDEQFF
TRBJ1-1,TRBV19,few,TRBD1,TGTGCCAGTAGTTCCCTTGTAGGGGGCGACACTGAAGCTTTCTTT,CASSSLVGGDTEAFF
TRBJ1-2,TRBV5-1,NA,NA,TGCGCCACCTTCCCCGCCCCAGGGAGCTATGGCTACACCTTC,CATFPAPGSYGYTF
TRBJ2-7,TRBV30,NA,TRBD1,TGTGCCTGGAGCGGACAGGTAACGTCCTACGAGCAGTACTTC,CAWSGQVTSYEQYF
TRBJ2-1,TRBV4-1,NA,TRBD1,TGCGCCAGCAGTCGACAGGGACGGACCTACAATGAGCAGTTCTTC,CASSRQGRTYNEQFF